This TCR beta chain came from a study of early T cells in non-severe SARS-CoV-2 infection (dated by TCRdb to about 2021). Background for the entire study: Because TCR sequencing relied on bulk RNA taken from unsorted whole blood, pairing of alpha and beta chains was not possible.

Notes on this clonotype: Its antigen has not been determined. No quality values exist for individual bases; no much larger clone is one base distant.

CDR1 and CDR2 were assigned from the germline V gene as SQVTM and ANQGSEA. V lost 0 bases and J lost 7 bases; the stretch between them is 10 bases long. The CDR3 spans 12 residues, from the cysteine through the phenylalanine. The kept DNA is CDR3 alone, 36 bases in frame from the first base. Set within a cohort of healthcare workers in London, UK, this nested case-control study involved weekly PCR testing of nasopharyngeal swabs along with blood sampling. Between 23 and 31 March 2020, the week of the UK lockdown, healthcare workers were enrolled and then followed up weekly for as long as 16 weeks. On the study overall, not on this receptor specifically: Matching against VDJdb was skewed toward anti-spike CD8 responses, likely underestimated virus-specific expansions, and missed private and CD4 specificities.

Receptor libraries were prepared by 5' RACE. Sequenced using a NextSeq 500. The TCR library protocol attached unique molecular identifiers to individual cDNA molecules to correct for sequencing error and PCR bias. Sequencing covered both TCR alpha and beta chains, and within each sample the abundances of alpha and beta sequences were tightly co-correlated. Concerning the study's data processing: Decombinator V4 was used to annotate TCR sequences for V gene, J gene and CDR3. Expanded TCRs were defined as changing significantly between any two time points under a Poisson model with p below 0.0001. Abundances of TCRs were expressed as counts per million after normalisation to the total number of TCRs sequenced in each sample. MAIT TCRs were defined by TRAV1-2 paired with TRAJ12, TRAJ20 or TRAJ33, and iNKT TCRs by TRAV10 paired with TRAJ18. VDJdb, accessed 1 November 2021, was searched for CMV, EBV and SARS-CoV-2 annotated TCRs, with TCRs annotated for multiple antigens excluded. Starting from the raw public reads, TCRdb applied fastp trimming at Q25, assembled clones with MiXCR and retained in-frame beta chains. Rows with one shared CDR3 protein collapse into an entry with the most common genes and DNA. The V and J calls follow TCRdb's processing rather than the paper's. The sample table lists approximately 38,000 distinct CDR3 sequences, roughly 4.2% of them with a count of one. 5.9% of the sample is taken by the ten largest.

The TCR sequence derives from an adult who was a healthcare worker with PCR-confirmed SARS-CoV-2 infection or an uninfected control (not recorded which). The specimen sequenced was whole blood. The chain was built from TRBV29-1 and TRBJ2-7, with the D gene uncertain. The CDR3 corresponds to CSVEDLAGEQYF. The nucleotides read TGCAGCGTTGAAGACTTAGCTGGGGAGCAGTACTTC.